The 28 T cell receptor beta chains given below trace back to one sample, sequenced in a study of control samples from healthy donors and cancer patients. Data came from immunoSEQ multiplex PCR; TCRdb stores just in-frame clones and leaves some out. The sample has some 140,000 clones, approximately 92% seen once. Sequencing was carried out using blood. The receptors here all came from a man aged 25 to 45 in good health.

J is TRBJ1-1 and V is TRBV9; 7 bases align to TRBD1. This CDR3 spans 14 amino acids. Per germline, CDR1 SGDLS and CDR2 YYNGEE. The V segment lost 6 bases and the J segment 1 base; nucleotides outside the gene matches: 6. The CDR3 DNA sequence: TGTGCCAGCAACAGGGGAGGAGGGAACACTGAAGCTTTCTTT. Its protein product is CASNRGGGNTEAFF. Full variable domain (rest looked up from reference TRBV9 and TRBJ1-1): DSGVTQTPKHLITATGQRVTLRCSPRSGDLSVYWYQQSLDQGLQFLIQYYNGEERAKGNILERFSAQQFPDLHSELNLSSLELGDSALYFCASNRGGGNTEAFFGQGTRLTVV.

This chain uses TRBV19 with TRBJ1-2; TRBD1 is a possible D gene (5 bases). The V gene's germline CDR1 is LNHDA and CDR2 SQIVND (reference sequence). CDR3 size: 16 residues. V was shortened by 7 bases and J by 2 bases, with 20 bases between the two germline ends. The CDR3 DNA reads as TGTGCCAGTACCCCGTCGGGCAGGGACGGGAACTATGGCTACACCTTC. Translation: CASTPSGRDGNYGYTF.

This chain connects TRBV2 to TRBJ1-1; D not resolved. The V gene lost 6 bases and the J gene lost 1 base, with 3 bases spanning the gap. Germline V CDR1 and CDR2: SNHLY, FYNNEI. The CDR3 consists of 11 residues. CDR3 in DNA: TGTGCCAGCAGGAGGAACACTGAAGCTTTCTTT. This sequence encodes CASRRNTEAFF.

The genes are TRBV5-5 and TRBJ2-3; D remains ambiguous. CDR3 length: 12 amino acids. Germline V gene lookup returns CDR1 SGHKS and CDR2 YYEKEE (reference sequence). V was cut by 2 bases and J by 5 bases, with 6 bases left in between. CDR3 protein: CASSFELDTQYF. Here the CDR3 DNA reads TGTGCCAGCAGCTTTGAGTTAGATACGCAGTATTTT.

J is TRBJ1-5 and V is TRBV28; D might be TRBD1 (5 bases). This CDR3 has 15 residues. V lost 6 bases, J lost 0 bases, and 12 bases lay in between. The germline V gene encodes CDR1 MDHEN and CDR2 SYDVKM. CDR3 loop: CASSKHRNSNQPQHF. The CDR3 DNA reads as TGTGCCAGCAGCAAGCACAGGAATAGCAATCAGCCCCAGCATTTT.

The genes are TRBV10-2 and TRBJ2-3; tentatively, D is TRBD1 or TRBD2 (5 bases each). V was shortened by 8 bases and J by 0 bases, with 12 bases between the two germline ends. This CDR3 comprises 14 residues. Germline V gene lookup returns CDR1 WSHSY and CDR2 SAAADI. The CDR3 DNA reads TGCGCCAGCCTTGGGGGTTTCAGCACAGATACGCAGTATTTT. Translated, it gives CASLGGFSTDTQYF.

The chain couples TRBV4-2 to TRBJ1-4; a weak D match, TRBD1 (5 bases). Trimming shortened V by 4 bases and J by 8 bases, and 20 bases separated the two germline ends. This CDR3 has 16 amino acids. The germline V gene encodes CDR1 LGHNA and CDR2 YNFKEQ. CDR3 loop: CASSPKGGPGLEKLFF. CDR3 bases: TGTGCCAGCAGCCCTAAGGGTGGGCCAGGGTTGGAAAAACTGTTTTTT.

This clone occurred once. The chain recombines TRBV18 with TRBJ2-3; the match to TRBD2 covers 8 bases. The CDR3 extends over 15 amino acids. V gave up 5 bases and J gave up 2 bases; unmatched junction bases: 6. Germline CDR1 is KGHSH and CDR2 is LQKENI. The CDR3 DNA reads as TGTGCCAGCTCAACACTAGCGGCTTACACAGATACGCAGTATTTT. It yields the protein CASSTLAAYTDTQYF.

The chain carries TRBV5-1 and TRBJ2-1; TRBD2 agrees at 8 bases. Germline values: CDR1 SGHRS, CDR2 YFSETQ. V trimming: 0 bases; J trimming: 2 bases; junction bases outside the gene matches: 4. This CDR3 has 16 amino acids. The CDR3: CASSLGALAAYNEQFF. The CDR3 region has the DNA TGCGCCAGCAGCTTGGGGGCACTAGCGGCCTACAATGAGCAGTTCTTC.

The chain links TRBV2 to TRBJ1-1; D not certain. CDR1 SNHLY and CDR2 FYNNEI come from the germline V gene. V gave up 1 base and J gave up 1 base, with 10 bases separating them. CDR3 length equals 15 residues. CDR3 sequence: CASSEGFWENTEAFF. DNA of the CDR3: TGTGCCAGCAGTGAAGGTTTTTGGGAGAACACTGAAGCTTTCTTT.

J is TRBJ2-6 and V is TRBV5-8; D is uncertain. There are 14 residues in the CDR3. V gave up 5 bases and J gave up 0 bases, with 6 bases separating them. Germline values: CDR1 SGHTS, CDR2 YDEGEE. The CDR3 loop is CASSFISGANVLTF. CDR3 bases: TGTGCCAGCAGTTTTATCTCTGGGGCCAACGTCCTGACTTTC.

The chain joins TRBV25-1 to TRBJ1-1; D gene unclear. Germline V gene sequence: CDR1 MGHDK, CDR2 SYGVNS. The CDR3 consists of 14 residues. V lost 7 bases to trimming and J lost 0 bases, with 12 bases between them. CDR3 in amino acids: CASKQQHMNTEAFF. The CDR3, as DNA: TGTGCCAGCAAGCAACAGCACATGAACACTGAAGCTTTCTTT.

This clone has just a few counts. This chain links TRBV6-5 with TRBJ2-1; D not resolved. The CDR3 extends over 14 amino acids. V gave up 7 bases and J gave up 3 bases, with 13 bases separating them. CDR1 MNHEY and CDR2 SVGAGI come from the germline V gene. The CDR3 bases are TGTGCCAGCACCCGACCGGCGGACTACAATGAGCAGTTCTTC. Its translation is CASTRPADYNEQFF.

V and J are TRBV2 and TRBJ2-2; TRBD1 aligns across 7 bases. This CDR3 comprises 16 residues. V dropped 6 bases and J dropped 1; count of bases not matched to a gene: 8. CDR1 is SNHLY, CDR2 FYNNEI, per germline. The CDR3 sequence: CASSRLGQENTGELFF. CDR3 in DNA: TGTGCCAGCAGCCGGTTAGGACAGGAGAACACCGGGGAGCTGTTTTTT.

This clone was found a few times. The rearrangement joins TRBV7-8 to TRBJ1-5; D remains unclear. Per germline, CDR1 SGHVS and CDR2 FQNEAQ. The CDR3 is 14 residues long. V lost 7 bases to trimming and J lost 7 bases, with 17 bases between them. The CDR3 protein is CASTPGAVGQPQHF. CDR3 in DNA: TGTGCCAGCACTCCGGGCGCTGTAGGGCAGCCCCAGCATTTT.

The genes are TRBV11-3 and TRBJ2-7; unclear D gene. This CDR3 has 12 amino acids. V lost 5 bases and J 2 bases, leaving 7 bases between the germline ends. The germline gives CDR1 SGHNT, CDR2 YENEEA. In DNA, the CDR3 is TGTGCCAGCAGCCAGACCCCCTACGAGCAGTACTTC. Its translation is CASSQTPYEQYF.

This rearrangement joins TRBV7-2 to TRBJ2-7; 7 bases are shared with TRBD2. The CDR3 contains 14 residues. Trimming cost V 5 bases and J 7 bases; bases outside gene matches: 11. CDR1 and CDR2 (germline): SGHTA, FQGNSA. The CDR3 here is CASSPFSRGGEQYF. CDR3 coding DNA: TGTGCCAGCAGCCCCTTTTCGCGCGGGGGAGAGCAGTACTTC.

This rearrangement joins TRBV7-9 to TRBJ2-5; 10 bases agree with TRBD1. Germline-derived CDR1 and CDR2 are SEHNR and FQNEAQ (reference sequence). V dropped 1 base and J dropped 5; count of bases not matched to a gene: 4. This CDR3 has 15 residues. The DNA for the CDR3 is TGTGCCAGCAGCTTAGGGGACAGGGGTTTCGAGACCCAGTACTTC. It yields the protein CASSLGDRGFETQYF. Combining the CDR3 with reference TRBV7-9 and TRBJ2-5 gives the whole variable domain DTGVSQNPRHKITKRGQNVTFRCDPISEHNRLYWYRQTLGQGPEFLTYFQNEAQLEKSRLLSDRFSAERPKGSFSTLEIQRTEQGDSAMYLCASSLGDRGFETQYFGPGTRLLVL.

The chain joins TRBV25-1 to TRBJ1-6; D gene unclear. V lost 6 bases to trimming and J lost 0 bases, with 9 bases between them. The CDR3 contains 15 residues. Germline assignment: CDR1 MGHDK and CDR2 SYGVNS. The CDR3 protein is CASSPLRSYNSPLHF. The CDR3 region has the DNA TGTGCCAGCAGCCCGTTACGCTCCTATAATTCACCCCTCCACTTT.

The chain recombines TRBV11-3 with TRBJ2-1; no definite D call. V was pared by 1 base and J by 0 bases, with 10 bases between. CDR1 SGHNT and CDR2 YENEEA come from the germline V gene. CDR3 length equals 16 residues. CDR3 DNA: TGTGCCAGCAGCTTAGGACACCTGCCCTCCTACAATGAGCAGTTCTTC. Its translation is CASSLGHLPSYNEQFF. Full variable domain (missing parts from reference TRBV11-3 and TRBJ2-1): EAGVVQSPRYKIIEKKQPVAFWCNPISGHNTLYWYLQNLGQGPELLIRYENEEAVDDSQLPKDRFSAERLKGVDSTLKIQPAELGDSAVYLCASSLGHLPSYNEQFFGPGTRLTVL.

This sequence joins TRBV28 and TRBJ2-2, with 11 nucleotides matching TRBD1. CDR1 is MDHEN and CDR2 is SYDVKM in the germline V gene. With 0 bases clipped from V and 7 bases from J, the junction kept 4 bases outside the gene matches. The CDR3 extends over 16 amino acids. The CDR3 DNA sequence: TGTGCCAGCAGTTTATGGGACAGGGGGCGTGACGGGGAGCTGTTTTTT. It is translated as CASSLWDRGRDGELFF.

V is TRBV6-4 and J is TRBJ1-1, with D perhaps TRBD1 (5 bases). Germline V gene sequence: CDR1 MRHNA, CDR2 SNTAGT. With 8 bases removed from V and 4 bases from J, the gap between germline ends came to 17 bases. The CDR3 consists of 14 residues. CDR3 loop: CASSAREGSTEAFF. DNA of the CDR3: TGTGCCAGCTCCGCCAGGGAGGGTTCCACTGAAGCTTTCTTT.

The gene calls are TRBV19 and TRBJ1-2, with D maybe TRBD1 (5 bases). Looked up from germline, CDR1 is LNHDA and CDR2 is SQIVND (reference sequence). The CDR3 totals 14 residues. Trimming pared 5 bases from V and 2 bases from J, leaving 12 bases between. The CDR3 spells CASSPSGLNYGYTF. CDR3 nucleotides: TGTGCCAGTAGTCCGTCGGGGCTGAACTATGGCTACACCTTC.

The chain joins TRBV4-1 to TRBJ1-4; 9 bases are shared with TRBD1. V trimming: 2 bases; J trimming: 10 bases; junction bases outside the gene matches: 14. This CDR3 region has 17 residues. Germline values: CDR1 MGHRA, CDR2 YSYEKL. The CDR3 is CASSQIGTGRAVLKLFF. The CDR3 DNA follows: TGCGCCAGCAGCCAAATTGGGACAGGGCGGGCGGTGCTAAAACTGTTTTTT.

The V gene is TRBV7-2, the J gene TRBJ2-1; TRBD2 agrees at 10 bases. V was clipped by 3 bases and J by 6 bases; unmatched bases: 17. The germline CDR1 and CDR2 sequences are SGHTA and FQGNSA. This CDR3 is 19 amino acids long. Written as DNA, the CDR3 is TGTGCCAGCAGCTTCAAACTTTCCGGACTAGCGGACCTGGGCAATGAGCAGTTCTTC. Its translation: CASSFKLSGLADLGNEQFF. The variable domain in full, with the rest retrieved from reference TRBV7-2 and TRBJ2-1, is GAGVSQSPSNKVTEKGKDVELRCDPISGHTALYWYRQSLGQGLEFLIYFQGNSAPDKSGLPSDRFSAERTGGSVSTLTIQRTQQEDSAVYLCASSFKLSGLADLGNEQFFGPGTRLTVL.

The V and J genes are TRBV30 and TRBJ1-1; a weak D match, TRBD1 (5 bases). The germline V gene has CDR1 GTSNPN and CDR2 SVGIG (reference sequence). Deletions cut 0 bases from V and 6 bases from J, with 11 bases between. This CDR3 is built from 13 residues. CDR3 loop: CAWSVLQGAEAFF. Written as DNA, the CDR3 is TGTGCCTGGAGTGTATTGCAGGGAGCTGAAGCTTTCTTT.

The rearrangement joins TRBV24-1 to TRBJ2-3; 9 nucleotides line up with TRBD2. Germline trimming cut 3 bases from V and 5 bases from J; bases unmatched to any gene: 8. The CDR3 totals 16 residues. In germline, CDR1 is KGHDR, CDR2 SFDVKD. The CDR3 sequence is CATSDPGVAGVDTQYF. CDR3 nucleotides: TGTGCCACCAGTGATCCCGGGGTAGCGGGAGTAGATACGCAGTATTTT.

The chain uses TRBV5-4 and TRBJ1-6; maybe TRBD1 (5 bases). V lost 1 base, J lost 7 bases, and 12 bases lay in between. The CDR3 contains 15 residues. Per the germline V gene, CDR1 is SGHNT and CDR2 is YYREEE (reference sequence). The CDR3 spells CASSLSGTENSPLHF. The CDR3 DNA reads as TGTGCCAGCAGCTTGTCCGGGACGGAAAATTCACCCCTCCACTTT.